This T cell receptor beta chain emerged from a study of T cell clones after liver transplantation (dated by TCRdb to the late 2010s). Broadly, across the study: The samples were obtained from ITN030ST, a randomized trial that attempted immunosuppression withdrawal within 2 years after liver transplantation. Of the eight recipients, a few were HCV-positive, while the remaining recipients had been transplanted for non-autoimmune, non-viral indications. Blood samples were collected pre-transplant, pre-randomization before withdrawal, and post-randomization after either full withdrawal or failed withdrawal. Tolerance meant complete immunosuppression withdrawal for at least one year without liver enzymes rising beyond twice the upper limit of normal. The study cohort included 8 liver transplant recipients, of whom 3 were classified as tolerant and 5 as non-tolerant. The subjects received no induction therapy and were kept on standard immunosuppression until randomization at 12-24 months post-transplant. Donor-reactive T cell clones were identified using TCRbeta sequencing after a pre-transplant mixed lymphocyte reaction and were then followed in post-transplant blood. Third party-reactive TCRbeta sequences from pre-transplant MLRs were also identified as an antigen-independent comparator for donor-reactive sequences. Overall results and qualifications from the work: Low numbers of available donor cells limited the measurable donor-reactive repertoire in two subjects. Because of small, heterogeneous patient numbers and non-standardized post-transplant time points, the conclusions were only preliminary. In most of the 8 subjects, regardless of tolerance or HCV status, circulating donor-reactive CD4 TCRbeta sequences dropped significantly post-transplant. After accounting for repertoire turnover, donor-reactive detection was significantly reduced in 7 of 8 subjects for CD4 and 8 of 8 for CD8. Donor-reactive sequences decreased more than third party-reactive sequences, which suggests partial antigen-specific deletion that was not related to withdrawal success. Since no allograft tissue specimens were available, donor-reactive T cells may have migrated into the graft instead of being deleted.

From a lookup of the germline V gene (reference sequence), CDR1 and CDR2 are MNHNY and SVGAGI. CDR3 length: 13 amino acids, cysteine to phenylalanine. The sequence is cut down to CDR3 DNA, 39 bases in frame from base 1. Trimming takes 11 bases from V and 4 bases from J, and the germline ends sit 12 bases apart. A word on this clone: Its antigen is unknown. Base quality data are lacking; no much larger clone is found one base away.

Using immunoSEQ, frozen genomic DNA was subjected to high-throughput TCRbeta CDR3 sequencing, a process that included PCR amplification, mapping, bias correction and internal controls. In the original analysis: Productive rearrangements were kept, and unique TCRbeta sequences were defined by CDR3 nucleotide sequence plus V and J gene. A sequence counted as donor-reactive only if the sequence showed at least 5-fold expansion in CFSE-low cells compared with unstimulated pre-transplant cells and had a frequency of at least 0.01%. Minimum frequency thresholds were set for each subject on the basis of the unstimulated sample with the lowest template count, so that a detection power of at least 90% was ensured. Jensen-Shannon divergence between the top 1000 TCRbeta sequences post-transplant and pre-transplant was used to measure repertoire turnover. Two-sided Fisher's exact tests were used to test for changes in the detection of donor-reactive sequences. The table comes from immuneACCESS by way of TCRdb, which keeps in-frame sequences with V and J called. Part of the clones is missing from these tables; in studies checked, under half for an unresolved V gene and the rest for unknown reasons. V, J and clone size were drawn from that table, and D and trimming were deduced from the DNA. The sample yields 70,000 to 85,000 clones; 80% were counted once. The ten largest make up about 0.63% of the sample.

Interpreted using the paper, the time point label stands for: pre-transplant. Unstimulated PBMCs, after thawing, were stained for CD3, CD4 and CD8 and then FACS-sorted into CD3+CD4+ and CD3+CD8+ populations. All 8 studied subjects were randomized to withdrawal of immunosuppression. The Qiagen DNeasy Blood and Tissue Kit was used for isolation of genomic DNA. This material consisted of CD4+ T cells from blood, taken before liver transplant. The receptor was isolated from a human donor who received a liver transplant. The chain is encoded by TRBV6-6 joined to TRBJ1-6; TRBD1 might be the D gene, on 6 matching bases. The CDR3 is CALGQGYNSPLHF. The nucleotide sequence is TGTGCCCTGGGCCAGGGGTATAATTCACCCCTCCACTTT.